The 32 T cell receptor beta chains below come from one sample, sequenced in a study of T cell repertoires in cytomegalovirus infection. Their target antigens are unknown. TCRdb re-called the reads through MiXCR, storing one row per CDR3 protein. The table lists hundreds of thousands of distinct CDR3 sequences, roughly 30% of them singletons, with over 13% in the top ten. This material consisted of cultured CD8+ T cells from PBMCs, taken from culture after CMV antigen stimulation. These receptors originate from a human donor in good health (CMV status not recorded). Some clones in this sample may be carry-over from other donors' samples.

This clonotype was seen a handful of times. The genes are TRBV6-2 or TRBV6-3 and TRBJ2-1; 9 positions agree with TRBD2. The V segment lost 7 bases and the J segment 0 bases; nucleotides outside the gene matches: 13. This CDR3 is 18 amino acids long. CDR1 and CDR2 (germline): MNHEY, SVGEGT. This CDR3 is CASIPLSAGGPSYNEQFF. DNA for the CDR3: TGTGCCAGCATCCCCCTCTCAGCGGGGGGCCCCTCCTACAATGAGCAGTTCTTC.

There are a few counts of this clonotype. This chain connects TRBV6-5 to TRBJ2-2, with 13 bases that match TRBD2. CDR1 MNHEY and CDR2 SVGAGI come from the germline V gene. The CDR3 extends over 15 amino acids. After removal of 9 bases from V and 9 bases from J, the junction contained 10 bases not matched to a gene. CDR3 nucleotides: TGTGCCAGTGAGACTAGCGGGGGGCTTCGGCGGGAGCTGTTTTTT. Its translation: CASETSGGLRRELFF.

This chain joins TRBV29-1 and TRBJ2-1; D gene uncertain. This CDR3 region has 15 residues. The V gene's germline CDR1 is SQVTM and CDR2 ANQGSEA. The germline V and J ends were trimmed by 3 bases and 0 bases, with 12 bases remaining between them. For the CDR3, the DNA is TGCAGCGTTGATATGTCAGAGTCCTCCTACAATGAGCAGTTCTTC. It translates to CSVDMSESSYNEQFF.

V is TRBV2 and J is TRBJ2-2, with D maybe TRBD2 (6 bases). Trimming took 1 base from V and 6 from J, leaving 9 bases between them. Per the germline V gene, CDR1 is SNHLY and CDR2 is FYNNEI. The CDR3 runs 14 residues. The CDR3 spells CASSEGRVAGELFF. The CDR3 DNA follows: TGTGCCAGCAGTGAAGGGAGGGTCGCCGGGGAGCTGTTTTTT.

This clonotype came up many times. The chain employs TRBV7-8 and TRBJ2-3; D unclear. V dropped 1 base and J dropped 3 bases, with 14 bases sitting between them. There are 16 residues in the CDR3. Looked up from germline, CDR1 is SGHVS and CDR2 is FQNEAQ. This chain's CDR3 is CASSLVKGWWTDTQYF. In DNA, the CDR3 is TGTGCCAGCAGCTTAGTCAAGGGTTGGTGGACAGATACGCAGTATTTT.

The sample holds one count of this clonotype. A clone one base away is much larger, so this may be a read error. J is TRBJ2-1 and V is TRBV11-3; D is unresolved. The CDR3 runs to 13 residues. Germline assignment: CDR1 SGHNT and CDR2 YENEEA. This CDR3 is CASSGGGYNEQLF. CDR3 bases: TGTGCCAGCAGCGGCGGCGGCTACAATGAGCAGCTCTTC.

The chain uses TRBV5-4 and TRBJ2-7, with D possibly TRBD2 on 6 matching bases. Germline loops: CDR1 SGHNT, CDR2 YYREEE (reference sequence). The V gene lost 3 bases and the J gene lost 2 bases, with 15 bases spanning the gap. This CDR3 is built from 15 residues. For the CDR3, the DNA is TGTGCCAGCAGCTCGTTTTTGGGGGGTGCCTACGAGCAGTACTTC. It codes for CASSSFLGGAYEQYF.

V is TRBV6-5 and J is TRBJ2-3; D remains ambiguous. CDR1 MNHEY and CDR2 SVGAGI come from the germline V gene. V lost 3 bases, J lost 1 base, and 5 bases lay in between. The CDR3 runs 13 residues. This CDR3 is CASSYIGTDTQYF. CDR3 sequence (DNA): TGTGCCAGCAGTTATATTGGCACAGATACGCAGTATTTT.

The chain combines TRBV6-4 with TRBJ2-7; the D is unclear. This CDR3 is 11 amino acids long. Trimming removed 2 bases at V and 7 bases at J, with 6 bases between. CDR1 MRHNA and CDR2 SNTAGT come from the germline V gene. The CDR3: CASSDSREQYV. Written as DNA, the CDR3 is TGTGCCAGCAGTGACAGTAGAGAGCAGTACGTC.

The CDR3: CASSSGGIDEQYV. The DNA for the CDR3 is TGTGCCAGCAGCTCAGGGGGCATCGACGAGCAGTACGTC. The chain employs TRBV12-3 or TRBV12-4 and TRBJ2-7, with 8 bases matching TRBD1. Losses at the gene ends were 6 bases for V and 5 bases for J; bases not matched to a gene: 6. The CDR3 runs to 13 residues.

A single count supports this clonotype. The chain recombines TRBV25-1 with TRBJ1-6; D call uncertain. The CDR3 extends over 14 amino acids. Trimming shortened V by 8 bases and J by 7 bases, and 15 bases separated the two germline ends. Germline V gene sequence: CDR1 MGHDK, CDR2 SYGVNS. Here the CDR3 DNA reads TGTGCCAGCCAGCCTCTAAGTAGAAATTCACCCCTCCACTTT. This sequence encodes CASQPLSRNSPLHF. Combining the CDR3 with reference TRBV25-1 and TRBJ1-6 gives the whole variable domain EADIYQTPRYLVIGTGKKITLECSQTMGHDKMYWYQQDPGMELHLIHYSYGVNSTEKGDLSSESTVSRIRTEHFPLTLESARPSHTSQYLCASQPLSRNSPLHFGNGTRLTVT.

In its sample, this clonotype was seen a few times. The genes are TRBV28 and TRBJ2-7; D remains unclear. The CDR3 sequence is 12 residues long. The germline CDR1 and CDR2 sequences are MDHEN and SYDVKM. The ends were cut back, 3 bases at V and 4 bases at J, with 7 bases in the middle. The DNA for the CDR3 is TGTGCCAGCAGTTTTATGGGGTACGAGCAGTACGTC. It codes for CASSFMGYEQYV.

A few counts support this clonotype. The rearrangement joins TRBV4-1 to TRBJ1-1; no definite D call. The CDR3 has 14 residues. CDR1 is MGHRA, CDR2 YSYEKL, per germline. Trimming cost V 2 bases and J 4 bases, with 11 bases left between them. The DNA of the CDR3 is TGCGCCAGCAGCCAACAAGGAGCCCTCACTGAAGCTTTCTTT. Protein product: CASSQQGALTEAFF.

The chain has TRBV4-3 and TRBJ2-4, with D uncertain. Germline lookup yields CDR1 LGHNA and CDR2 YSLEER. This CDR3 spans 16 amino acids. V lost 0 bases and J 0 bases, leaving 9 bases between the germline ends. The chain's CDR3 is CASSQEQFQAKNIQYF. DNA of the CDR3: TGCGCCAGCAGCCAAGAACAGTTCCAAGCCAAAAACATTCAGTACTTC.

The chain joins TRBV10-3 to TRBJ2-1; a weak D match, TRBD2 (7 bases). This CDR3 has 16 residues. Germline V gene lookup returns CDR1 ENHRY and CDR2 SYGVKD. Trimming pared 10 bases from V and 5 bases from J, leaving 24 bases between. CDR3 bases: TGTGCCACCGACGAAAGTGGGGGGGGCTATGACAATGAGCAGTTCTTC. Translation: CATDESGGGYDNEQFF.

This chain connects TRBV10-3 to TRBJ2-1; 9 bases match TRBD2. V was clipped by 4 bases and J by 3 bases; unmatched bases: 4. Germline assignment: CDR1 ENHRY and CDR2 SYGVKD. This CDR3 has 15 residues. CDR3 sequence (DNA): TGTGCCATCAGTGGGTCGACTAGCGGCTACAATGAGCAGTTCTTC. This gives the protein CAISGSTSGYNEQFF.

This clonotype was counted between two and nine times. This sequence joins TRBV20-1 and TRBJ1-2; no clear D gene. Trimming took off 0 bases at V and 4 bases at J, with 9 bases between the two ends. CDR3 length equals 13 residues. Germline CDR1 DFQATT, CDR2 SNEGSKA (reference sequence). CDR3: CSARDFATYGYTF. The CDR3 DNA reads TGCAGTGCTAGAGATTTCGCCACCTATGGCTACACCTTC.

This chain uses TRBV5-4 with TRBJ1-2; no clear D. CDR1 is SGHNT and CDR2 is YYREEE in the germline V gene (reference sequence). This CDR3 has 15 residues. Trimming removed 3 bases at V and 6 bases at J, with 18 bases between. CDR3 residues: CASSSTPTVQDGYTF. CDR3 DNA: TGTGCCAGCAGCTCGACCCCCACAGTTCAAGATGGCTACACCTTC.

The V call is TRBV7-2, the J call TRBJ1-1; perhaps TRBD1 as D (5 bases). Looked up from germline, CDR1 is SGHTA and CDR2 is FQGNSA. V was shortened by 2 bases and J by 3 bases, with 16 bases between the two germline ends. The CDR3 has 16 amino acids. This CDR3 is CASSLYGGQGDTEAFF. The DNA of the CDR3 is TGTGCCAGCAGCTTATATGGGGGTCAGGGAGACACTGAAGCTTTCTTT.

This clonotype was observed many times. The chain links TRBV7-8 to TRBJ1-1; TRBD1 matches at 8 bases. The V and J ends lost 10 bases and 4 bases, in that order; junction bases with no gene match: 11. This CDR3 is built from 14 residues. The germline CDR1 and CDR2 sequences are SGHVS and FQNEAQ. The CDR3 loop reads CATHSGTGLTEAFF. Written as DNA, the CDR3 is TGTGCCACTCATTCCGGGACAGGACTCACTGAAGCTTTCTTT. Filled out from reference TRBV7-8 and TRBJ1-1, the complete variable domain reads GAGVSQSPRYKVAKRGQDVALRCDPISGHVSLFWYQQALGQGPEFLTYFQNEAQLDKSGLPSDRFFAERPEGSVSTLKIQRTQQEDSAVYLCATHSGTGLTEAFFGQGTRLTVV.

This clonotype was recorded a few times. The V call is TRBV7-8, the J call TRBJ2-7, with D uncertain. V lost 6 bases, J lost 3 bases, and 9 bases lay in between. This CDR3 contains 12 residues. Germline CDR1 reads SGHVS; CDR2 reads FQNEAQ. DNA of the CDR3: TGTGCCAGCAGTCCGGTCCTCTACGAGCAGTACTTC. It encodes CASSPVLYEQYF.

This clonotype was recorded a few times. V is TRBV6-6 and J is TRBJ2-2; 7 nucleotides line up with TRBD2. The V gene end was trimmed by 4 bases and the J gene end by 4 bases; junction bases not matched to a gene: 3. Germline assignment: CDR1 MNHNY and CDR2 SVGAGI (reference sequence). The CDR3 consists of 14 residues. The CDR3 coding sequence is TGTGCCAGCAGTTGGGACTACCGCACCGGGGAGCTGTTTTTT. Translated, it gives CASSWDYRTGELFF.

This chain connects TRBV27 to TRBJ2-5; 8 bases fit TRBD2. The CDR3 sequence is 15 residues long. V dropped 4 bases and J dropped 4; count of bases not matched to a gene: 8. CDR1 and CDR2 from the germline V gene are MNHEY and SMNVEV (reference sequence). The CDR3 nucleotides read TGTGCCAGCAGTTGGTTCGGGGGGGCAGGAGAGACCCAGTACTTC. This translates into CASSWFGGAGETQYF.

This clonotype came up a few times. V gene TRBV6-1 combines with J gene TRBJ2-2; D may be TRBD1 (5 bases). The CDR3 runs to 13 residues. CDR1 and CDR2 from the germline V gene are MNHNS and SASEGT. Trimming shortened V by 5 bases and J by 7 bases, and 11 bases separated the two germline ends. CDR3 sequence (DNA): TGTGCCAGCAGTAAGCGCAGGGTCGGGGAGCTGTTTTTT. Amino acid sequence: CASSKRRVGELFF.

CDR3 coding DNA: TGTGCCAGCAGTAGAGCGGGGGATTACAATGAGCAGTTCTTC. It is translated as CASSRAGDYNEQFF. This sequence joins TRBV6-5 and TRBJ2-1; TRBD2 agrees at 8 bases. The germline CDR1 and CDR2 sequences are MNHEY and SVGAGI. Trimming took 5 bases from V and 4 from J; bases not matched to a gene: 4. This CDR3 is 14 amino acids long.

The rearrangement uses TRBV2 and TRBJ2-1; 13 bases match TRBD2. Germline CDR1 SNHLY, CDR2 FYNNEI. V was pared by 10 bases and J by 2 bases, with 8 bases of the junction left unmatched. This CDR3 region has 16 residues. In nucleotides, the CDR3 is TGTGCCAAAGGGTCGGGACTAGCGGGACCCTACAATGAGCAGTTCTTC. Protein product: CAKGSGLAGPYNEQFF.

The rearrangement joins TRBV29-1 to TRBJ1-4, with 9 bases aligning to TRBD1. The CDR3 sequence is 13 residues long. Germline V gene sequence: CDR1 SQVTM, CDR2 ANQGSEA. V lost 4 bases to trimming and J lost 8 bases; unmatched junction nucleotides: 5. The CDR3 bases are TGCAGCGTTGGGACCACAGGGGGCGAAAAACTGTTTTTT. This sequence encodes CSVGTTGGEKLFF.

A few counts support this clonotype. This chain links TRBV7-6 with TRBJ1-1; D remains ambiguous. The CDR3 consists of 12 residues. The germline gives CDR1 SGHVS, CDR2 FNYEAQ. V lost 1 base and J lost 7, with 7 bases in between. The CDR3 here is CASSLDGIEAFF. CDR3 nucleotide sequence: TGTGCCAGCAGCTTAGATGGGATTGAAGCTTTCTTT.

With regard to this clonotype: The junction shows a germline mismatch at one end, possibly a read error. The rearrangement joins TRBV6-5 to TRBJ1-2; D not resolved. The germline V gene encodes CDR1 MNHEY and CDR2 SVGAGI. This CDR3 is 12 amino acids long. The CDR3 nucleotides read TGTGCCAGCAATTACATGGGATCTGGCTACACCTTC. This encodes CASNYMGSGYTF.

Many counts were recorded for this clonotype. The V and J genes are TRBV7-2 and TRBJ1-4, with D unclear. The CDR3 is 14 residues long. The V gene lost 3 bases and the J gene lost 7 bases, with 12 bases spanning the gap. Germline CDR1 reads SGHTA; CDR2 reads FQGNSA. CDR3 residues: CASSLEGWGEKLFF. The CDR3 DNA reads TGTGCCAGCAGCTTGGAGGGTTGGGGTGAAAAACTGTTTTTT.

As for this clonotype: A read error may explain this, as a much larger clone is one base away. The CDR3 loop is CASSYATEQETQYF. The DNA for the CDR3 is TGTGCCAGCAGTTACGCGACAGAGCAAGAGACCCAGTACTTC. The chain links TRBV6-2 or TRBV6-3 to TRBJ2-5; D is possibly TRBD1 (5 bases). This CDR3 spans 14 amino acids. V lost 2 bases and J 2 bases, leaving 9 bases between the germline ends. The germline CDR1 and CDR2 sequences are MNHEY and SVGEGT.

The chain combines TRBV20-1 with TRBJ1-2; D gene unclear. V was shortened by 0 bases and J by 4 bases, with 9 bases between the two germline ends. The CDR3 consists of 13 residues. The germline gives CDR1 DFQATT, CDR2 SNEGSKA (reference sequence). This chain's CDR3 is CSARDLGSYGYTF. In nucleotides, the CDR3 is TGCAGTGCTAGAGATCTGGGGAGCTATGGCTACACCTTC.